These 2 T cell receptor beta chains were all obtained from the same sample, sequenced in a study of T cells expressing NK-cell markers. TCRdb reprocessed the 5' RACE reads, with one entry per CDR3 protein and no DNA. The listing records 350,000 to 500,000 distinct CDR3 sequences. Material for sequencing was blood T cells: a sorted CD56 or NKG2C T cell subset, CD4+ or CD8+ T cells, or bulk PBMC T cells (not recorded which). All receptors come from a woman aged 18 to 75 in good health.

The chain employs TRBV5-1 and TRBJ1-2; absent DNA, TCRdb's TRBD1 call cannot be checked. Germline values: CDR1 SGHRS, CDR2 YFSETQ. The CDR3 is made up of 13 amino acids. The CDR3 spells CASSGDRHYGYTF.

This rearrangement joins TRBV14 to TRBJ2-3. The CDR3 runs 13 residues. Germline values: CDR1 SGHDN, CDR2 FVKESK. This CDR3 is CASSQDWTRTQYF.